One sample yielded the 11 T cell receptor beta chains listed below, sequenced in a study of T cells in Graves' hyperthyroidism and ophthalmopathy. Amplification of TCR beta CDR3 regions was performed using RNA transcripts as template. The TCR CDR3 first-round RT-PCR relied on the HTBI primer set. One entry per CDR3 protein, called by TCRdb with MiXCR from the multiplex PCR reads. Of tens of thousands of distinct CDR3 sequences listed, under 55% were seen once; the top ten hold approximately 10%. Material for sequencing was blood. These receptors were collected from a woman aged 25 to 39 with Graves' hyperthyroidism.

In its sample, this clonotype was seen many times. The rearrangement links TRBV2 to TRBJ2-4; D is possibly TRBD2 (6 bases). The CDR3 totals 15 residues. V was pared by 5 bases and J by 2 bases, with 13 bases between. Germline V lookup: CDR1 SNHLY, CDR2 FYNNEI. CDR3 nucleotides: TGTGCCAGCAGTAGGGGCGCGGGACCCAAAAACATTCAGTACTTC. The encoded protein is CASSRGAGPKNIQYF. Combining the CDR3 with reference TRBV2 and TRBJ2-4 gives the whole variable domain EPEVTQTPSHQVTQMGQEVILRCVPISNHLYFYWYRQILGQKVEFLVSFYNNEISEKSEIFDDQFSVERPDGSNFTLKIRSTKLEDSAMYFCASSRGAGPKNIQYFGAGTRLSVL.

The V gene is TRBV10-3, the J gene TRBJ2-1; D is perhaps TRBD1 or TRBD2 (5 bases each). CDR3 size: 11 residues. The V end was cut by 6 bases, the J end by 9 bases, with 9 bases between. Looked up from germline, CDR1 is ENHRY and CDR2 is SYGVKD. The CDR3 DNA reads TGTGCCATCAGGGGGGACCGTGAGCAGTTCTTC. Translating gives CAIRGDREQFF.

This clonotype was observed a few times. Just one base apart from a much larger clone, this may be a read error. The CDR3, as DNA: TGTGCCAGCGGACGGAGTAACATAGATACGCAGTATTTT. Protein sequence: CASGRSNIDTQYF. The chain is built from TRBV3-1 and TRBJ2-3; D unresolved. This CDR3 has 13 residues. The V end was cut by 8 bases, the J end by 5 bases, with 14 bases between. In germline, CDR1 is LGHDT, CDR2 YNNKEL (reference sequence).

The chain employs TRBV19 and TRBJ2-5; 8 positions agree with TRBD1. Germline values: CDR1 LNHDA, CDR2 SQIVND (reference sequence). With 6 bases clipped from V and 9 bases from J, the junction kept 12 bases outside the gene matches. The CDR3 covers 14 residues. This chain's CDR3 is CASRTGQGHQPQYF. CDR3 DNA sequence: TGTGCCAGTAGGACTGGACAGGGCCATCAGCCCCAGTACTTC. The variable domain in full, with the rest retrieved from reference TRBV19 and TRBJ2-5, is DGGITQSPKYLFRKEGQNVTLSCEQNLNHDAMYWYRQDPGQGLRLIYYSQIVNDFQKGDIAEGYSVSREKKESFPLTVTSAQKNPTAFYLCASRTGQGHQPQYFGPGTRLLVL.

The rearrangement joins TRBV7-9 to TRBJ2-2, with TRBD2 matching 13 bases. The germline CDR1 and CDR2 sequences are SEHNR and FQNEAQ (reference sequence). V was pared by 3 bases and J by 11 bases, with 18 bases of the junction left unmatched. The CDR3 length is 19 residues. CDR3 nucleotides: TGTGCCAGCAGCTTTCAGACTAGCGGGAGGAGTTCGCTATTGGTTGAGCTGTTTTTT. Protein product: CASSFQTSGRSSLLVELFF.

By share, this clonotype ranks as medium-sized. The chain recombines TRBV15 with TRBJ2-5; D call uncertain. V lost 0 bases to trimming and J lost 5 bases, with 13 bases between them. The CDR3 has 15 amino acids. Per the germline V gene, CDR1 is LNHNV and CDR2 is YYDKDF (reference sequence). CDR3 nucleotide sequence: TGTGCCACCAGCAGAGATCGACTTATCGGGGAGACCCAGTACTTC. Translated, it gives CATSRDRLIGETQYF.

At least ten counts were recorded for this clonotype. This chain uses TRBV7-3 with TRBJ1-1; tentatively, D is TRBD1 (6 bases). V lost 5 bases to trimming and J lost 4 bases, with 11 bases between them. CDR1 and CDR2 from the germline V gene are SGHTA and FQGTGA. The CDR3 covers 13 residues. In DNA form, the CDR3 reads TGTGCCAGCAGCATCAGCAGGGGCACTGAAGCTTTCTTT. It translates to CASSISRGTEAFF.

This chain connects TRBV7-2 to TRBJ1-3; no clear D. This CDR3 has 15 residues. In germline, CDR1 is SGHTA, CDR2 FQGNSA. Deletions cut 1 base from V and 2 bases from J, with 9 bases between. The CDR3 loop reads CASSLGFGTGNTIYF. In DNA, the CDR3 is TGTGCCAGCAGCTTAGGATTCGGGACTGGAAACACCATATATTTT.

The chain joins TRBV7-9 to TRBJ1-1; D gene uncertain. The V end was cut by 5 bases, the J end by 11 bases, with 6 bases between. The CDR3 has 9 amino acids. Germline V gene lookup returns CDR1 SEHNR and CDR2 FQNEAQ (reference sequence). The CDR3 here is CASSPGAFF. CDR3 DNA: TGTGCCAGCAGCCCCGGGGCTTTCTTT.

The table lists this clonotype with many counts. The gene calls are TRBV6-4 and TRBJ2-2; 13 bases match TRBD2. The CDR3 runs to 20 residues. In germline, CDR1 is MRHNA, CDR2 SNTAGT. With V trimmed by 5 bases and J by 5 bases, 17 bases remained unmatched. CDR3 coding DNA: TGTGCCAGCAGTCTACCAGGTGAACTAGCGGGAGGGCCGGGAACCGGGGAGCTGTTTTTT. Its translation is CASSLPGELAGGPGTGELFF.

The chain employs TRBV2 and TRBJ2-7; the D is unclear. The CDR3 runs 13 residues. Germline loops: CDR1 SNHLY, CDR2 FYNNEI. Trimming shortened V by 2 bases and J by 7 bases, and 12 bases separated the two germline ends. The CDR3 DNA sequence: TGTGCCAGCAGTGAAATCGAGTTGCCGGAGCAGTACTTC. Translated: CASSEIELPEQYF.